The 26 T cell receptor beta chains below were found in one sample sequenced in a study of T cells in Graves' hyperthyroidism and ophthalmopathy. TCR beta CDR3 regions were amplified from RNA transcripts. When the TCR CDR3 underwent first-round RT-PCR, the HTBI primer set was used. TCRdb ran MiXCR on the multiplex PCR reads and lists one entry per CDR3 protein. This table has some 770,000 distinct CDR3 sequences, 16% appearing once. The material sequenced was blood. The receptors here all came from a young man with Graves' hyperthyroidism.

V and J are TRBV3-1 and TRBJ2-1; 13 bases map to TRBD2. This CDR3 region has 16 residues. V lost 1 base to trimming and J lost 7 bases; unmatched junction nucleotides: 4. Looked up from germline, CDR1 is LGHDT and CDR2 is YNNKEL (reference sequence). CDR3 sequence: CASSQGWTSGRNEQFF. For the CDR3, the DNA is TGTGCCAGCAGCCAAGGGTGGACTAGCGGGAGAAATGAGCAGTTCTTC.

This clonotype was recorded many times. The chain has TRBV28 and TRBJ2-7; D may be TRBD2 (5 bases). The CDR3 totals 15 residues. Germline lookup yields CDR1 MDHEN and CDR2 SYDVKM. V dropped 4 bases and J dropped 3 bases, with 16 bases sitting between them. Here the CDR3 reads CASSSRGPAFYEQYF. Here the CDR3 DNA reads TGTGCCAGCAGTTCGCGAGGGCCCGCCTTCTACGAGCAGTACTTC.

This rearrangement joins TRBV7-9 to TRBJ2-7, with a weak D call TRBD2 (6 bases). This CDR3 contains 16 residues. Trimming removed 4 bases from V and 2 bases from J, with 18 bases in between. Germline CDR1 is SEHNR and CDR2 is FQNEAQ (reference sequence). The CDR3 DNA reads as TGTGCCAGCAGCTACCCCTCCTCGGGAGAACCCTACGAGCAGTACTTC. It encodes CASSYPSSGEPYEQYF.

This clonotype was recorded at least ten times. The genes are TRBV10-3 and TRBJ1-2, with D possibly matching TRBD1 (5 bases). CDR1 is ENHRY, CDR2 SYGVKD, per germline. The CDR3 sequence is 14 residues long. Trimming removed 2 bases at V and 6 bases at J, with 13 bases between. This CDR3 is CAISEPVGRDGYTF. DNA of the CDR3: TGTGCCATCAGTGAGCCGGTTGGCAGGGATGGCTACACCTTC.

The chain is built from TRBV6-1 and TRBJ1-6; D is undetermined. V was clipped by 7 bases and J by 7 bases, with 8 bases between them. This CDR3 spans 12 amino acids. Germline V lookup: CDR1 MNHNS, CDR2 SASEGT. CDR3 nucleotides: TGTGCCAGCAACCCGGCCAATTCACCCCTCCACTTT. Translated: CASNPANSPLHF.

This chain links TRBV4-2 with TRBJ2-6, with 11 bases lining up with TRBD2. J gave up 0 bases and V 0 bases, and 1 base lay outside the gene matches. The CDR3 totals 18 residues. Germline V gene data show CDR1 as LGHNA and CDR2 as YNFKEQ. DNA for the CDR3: TGTGCCAGCAGCCAAGAGGGACTAGCGGTCTCTGGGGCCAACGTCCTGACTTTC. This sequence encodes CASSQEGLAVSGANVLTF.

This clonotype was counted many times. J is TRBJ2-7 and V is TRBV30, with 13 positions matching TRBD2. V was pared by 3 bases and J by 4 bases, with 0 bases of the junction left unmatched. The CDR3 runs to 13 residues. Germline loops: CDR1 GTSNPN, CDR2 SVGIG (reference sequence). CDR3 sequence (DNA): TGTGCCTGGAGACTAGCGGGAGGGTACGAGCAGTACTTC. Translating gives CAWRLAGGYEQYF.

The rearrangement joins TRBV10-2 to TRBJ1-4; 7 bases match TRBD1. The CDR3 sequence is 13 residues long. The germline CDR1 and CDR2 sequences are WSHSY and SAAADI. V lost 9 bases to trimming and J lost 7 bases; unmatched junction nucleotides: 8. CDR3 coding DNA: TGCGCCAGTGCCAGGGGGGGCGGTGAAAAACTGTTTTTT. Residues: CASARGGGEKLFF.

This clonotype was recorded at least ten times. The genes are TRBV20-1 and TRBJ1-6; 9 bases line up with TRBD1. The CDR3 extends over 15 amino acids. Looked up from germline, CDR1 is DFQATT and CDR2 is SNEGSKA (reference sequence). Trimming took 1 base from V and 4 from J; bases not matched to a gene: 2. DNA of the CDR3: TGCAGTGCTAGAGCTGGGACAGGGTATAATTCACCCCTCCACTTT. It encodes CSARAGTGYNSPLHF.

The sample holds many counts of this clonotype. This chain connects TRBV24-1 to TRBJ2-5; no reliable D call. The V gene's germline CDR1 is KGHDR and CDR2 SFDVKD. Trimming stripped 1 base from V and 0 bases from J, with 11 bases between. The CDR3 length is 16 residues. The CDR3 here is CATSDFSWADQETQYF. The CDR3 nucleotides read TGTGCCACCAGTGATTTTAGCTGGGCGGACCAAGAGACCCAGTACTTC.

This clonotype has only a few counts. The chain combines TRBV2 with TRBJ2-5; 7 nucleotides align to TRBD2. This CDR3 has 13 amino acids. Per the germline V gene, CDR1 is SNHLY and CDR2 is FYNNEI. CDR3 bases: TGTGCAGTCGGAACCCTAGCGGAAGAGACCCAGTACTTC. Translation gives CAVGTLAEETQYF.

This clonotype has a handful of counts. The genes are TRBV10-3 and TRBJ1-6; D remains unclear. Germline CDR1 is ENHRY and CDR2 is SYGVKD. The V and J ends lost 3 bases and 7 bases respectively, with 7 bases between them. This CDR3 region has 13 residues. The CDR3 region has the DNA TGTGCCATCAGTGAAAGAATCAATTCACCCCTCCACTTT. Its protein is CAISERINSPLHF.

This clonotype showed up just a few times. The CDR3 sequence is CALRGPDRNQPQHF. The CDR3 DNA follows: TGCGCCTTACGTGGTCCGGACCGCAATCAGCCCCAGCATTTT. The V gene is TRBV4-3, the J gene TRBJ1-5; no definite D call. V was cut by 11 bases and J by 2 bases, with 16 bases left in between. Looked up from germline, CDR1 is LGHNA and CDR2 is YSLEER. This CDR3 region has 14 residues.

This chain uses TRBV11-3 with TRBJ2-5; the D is unclear. The CDR3 has 16 residues. The germline V and J ends were trimmed by 2 bases and 0 bases, with 13 bases remaining between them. Germline V gene data show CDR1 as SGHNT and CDR2 as YENEEA. Written as DNA, the CDR3 is TGTGCCAGCAGCTTATATGAGACCCCAAACCAAGAGACCCAGTACTTC. Translated, it gives CASSLYETPNQETQYF.

Turning to this clonotype: Given a much more abundant clone one base away, this may be a read error. This rearrangement joins TRBV6-9 to TRBJ2-1, with D unclear. This CDR3 is built from 11 residues. The V gene lost 3 bases and the J gene lost 15 bases, with 12 bases spanning the gap. The germline V gene has CDR1 MNHGY and CDR2 SVAAGI. CDR3 in DNA: TGTGCCAGCAGTTACGGCAGCCAGTGGTTCTTC. Residues: CASSYGSQWFF.

Points on this clonotype: A read error may explain this, as a much larger clone is one base away. V usage is TRBV6-1 and J usage is TRBJ2-2; a weak D match, TRBD2 (6 bases). The length of the CDR3 is 15 residues. The germline gives CDR1 MNHNS, CDR2 SASEGT. V was pared by 11 bases and J by 0 bases, with 16 bases between. The CDR3 nucleotides are TGTGCCGCCCGGCCTAGCGCTCCGAACACCGGGGAGCTGTTTTTT. Residues: CAARPSAPNTGELFF.

In this sample, this clonotype turned up many times. This chain uses TRBV29-1 with TRBJ2-7, with D hard to call. Germline V gene sequence: CDR1 SQVTM, CDR2 ANQGSEA. Trimming stripped 4 bases from V and 0 bases from J, with 10 bases between. CDR3 length: 13 amino acids. Written as DNA, the CDR3 is TGCAGCGTTGCCCCTAGATTCTCCTACGAGCAGTACTTC. It is translated as CSVAPRFSYEQYF.

This clonotype was seen at least ten times. This rearrangement joins TRBV2 to TRBJ1-2, with 7 bases aligning to TRBD1. Germline V gene sequence: CDR1 SNHLY, CDR2 FYNNEI. This CDR3 has 13 residues. Losses at the gene ends were 5 bases for V and 2 bases for J; bases not matched to a gene: 2. The CDR3 sequence: CASSPRGNYGYTF. The CDR3 DNA reads as TGTGCCAGCAGTCCCAGGGGGAACTATGGCTACACCTTC. Based on the CDR3 plus reference TRBV2 and TRBJ1-2, the full variable domain is EPEVTQTPSHQVTQMGQEVILRCVPISNHLYFYWYRQILGQKVEFLVSFYNNEISEKSEIFDDQFSVERPDGSNFTLKIRSTKLEDSAMYFCASSPRGNYGYTFGSGTRLTVV.

This clonotype was counted a few times. An end of the junction does not agree with germline; a read error may underlie this. CDR3 region: CSDRLAGVYGQYF. Written as DNA, the CDR3 is TGCAGCGATCGCCTAGCGGGAGTTTACGGGCAGTACTTC. This chain links TRBV29-1 with TRBJ2-7, with 10 positions matching TRBD2. Germline-derived CDR1 and CDR2 are SQVTM and ANQGSEA. The CDR3 runs 13 residues.

The CDR3 loop reads CASSSSGEGTGELFF. The CDR3 bases are TGTGCCAGCAGTTCCTCAGGGGAGGGCACCGGGGAGCTGTTTTTT. The chain carries TRBV28 and TRBJ2-2; possible D gene TRBD2, 7 bases. The V gene's germline CDR1 is MDHEN and CDR2 SYDVKM. The CDR3 consists of 15 residues. V shed 4 bases and J shed 4 bases, with 13 bases lying between them.

This clonotype has just a few counts. The chain links TRBV5-1 to TRBJ1-1; D is unresolved. CDR1 is SGHRS and CDR2 is YFSETQ in the germline V gene. There are 13 residues in the CDR3. Trimming took off 2 bases at V and 3 bases at J, with 8 bases between the two ends. The CDR3 DNA sequence: TGCGCCAGCAGCTTTAGGACGGACACTGAAGCTTTCTTT. This gives the protein CASSFRTDTEAFF.

This chain connects TRBV20-1 to TRBJ2-3, with 7 bases identical to TRBD2. The junction had 12 bases not matched to a gene; V was cut back by 1 base and J by 8 bases. Germline V CDR1 and CDR2: DFQATT, SNEGSKA (reference sequence). The CDR3 extends over 15 amino acids. The chain's CDR3 is CSARGRAGEKVTQYF. CDR3 nucleotides: TGCAGTGCTAGAGGAAGGGCGGGAGAGAAGGTTACGCAGTATTTT.

This clonotype was seen ten or more times. This chain uses TRBV27 with TRBJ2-3; D might be TRBD2 (5 bases). Between the trimmed V and J ends, which lost 5 bases and 6 bases, there was a span of 15 bases. The CDR3 spans 14 residues. Germline V gene lookup returns CDR1 MNHEY and CDR2 SMNVEV (reference sequence). As DNA, the CDR3 is TGTGCCAGCAGTCCCCTTGGGAGCGAGGATACGCAGTATTTT. Protein: CASSPLGSEDTQYF.

This clonotype has at least ten counts. J is TRBJ1-2 and V is TRBV30; D possibly corresponds to TRBD1 (5 bases). This CDR3 is built from 11 residues. Trimming left V 5 bases short and J 7 bases short, with 11 bases between. Germline assignment: CDR1 GTSNPN and CDR2 SVGIG (reference sequence). CDR3 loop: CAWWDGLGYTF. CDR3 nucleotide sequence: TGTGCCTGGTGGGACGGTCTTGGCTACACCTTC.

In this sample, this clonotype turned up many times. This rearrangement joins TRBV13 to TRBJ2-5, with D possibly matching TRBD1 (5 bases). This CDR3 is 14 amino acids long. Trimming took 3 bases from V and 0 from J, leaving 8 bases between them. Germline CDR1 is PRHDT and CDR2 is FYEKMQ (reference sequence). This CDR3 is CASSLTAYQETQYF. The DNA for the CDR3 is TGTGCCAGCAGCTTGACAGCGTACCAAGAGACCCAGTACTTC.

This clonotype was observed a few times. The chain employs TRBV29-1 and TRBJ1-1; D is unclear. The germline V and J ends were trimmed by 2 bases and 3 bases, with 10 bases remaining between them. The CDR3 covers 13 residues. Germline CDR1 and CDR2: SQVTM and ANQGSEA. For the CDR3, the DNA is TGCAGCGTTGAAAACCGGGAAGACACTGAAGCTTTCTTT. Translating gives CSVENREDTEAFF.